The next 4 T cell receptor beta chains were all read from a single sample in a study of regulatory T cells in long-lasting Graves disease. According to the study, TCR beta libraries were built with iRepertoire HTBI primers and CDR3-region Arm-PCR. One entry per CDR3 protein, called by TCRdb with MiXCR from the multiplex PCR reads. The sample gives 500,000 or so distinct CDR3 sequences, roughly a sixth of which show up once; roughly 25% is in the top ten. Documented time point: newly diagnosed GD, antithyroid drugs for less than 3 months. RNA isolated from PBMCs was used to make the TCR library. Separately, the same data were catalogued under a study of T cells in Graves' hyperthyroidism and ophthalmopathy.

The specimen comprised peripheral blood mononuclear cells (PBMCs), sampled at new diagnosis, from a patient treated with antithyroid drugs. These receptors were collected from a woman aged 35 to 60 with Graves disease.

About this clonotype itself: A far larger clone is a single base away, which makes a read error likely. The chain joins TRBV7-9 to TRBJ1-5; D not resolved. This CDR3 region has 15 residues. Germline V lookup: CDR1 SEHNR, CDR2 FQNEAQ (reference sequence). V dropped 6 bases and J dropped 5 bases, with 17 bases sitting between them. The CDR3 DNA follows: TGTGCCAGCAGTTCCCCAGAGGGAGGGCATCAGCCCCAGCATTTT. It specifies CASSSPEGGHQPQHF. The whole variable domain, filled in from reference TRBV7-9 and TRBJ1-5, reads DTGVSQNPRHKITKRGQNVTFRCDPISEHNRLYWYRQTLGQGPEFLTYFQNEAQLEKSRLLSDRFSAERPKGSFSTLEIQRTEQGDSAMYLCASSSPEGGHQPQHFGDGTRLSIL.

Concerning this clonotype: This clone may be a read error of a much larger clone one base away. The chain joins TRBV5-1 to TRBJ2-3; tentatively, D is TRBD1 (5 bases). The J call may be incorrect, as the DNA end agrees better with TRBJ1-5. The length of the CDR3 is 14 residues. CDR1 and CDR2 from the germline V gene are SGHRS and YFSETQ. The CDR3 region is CASSLGDLTDTQHF. The CDR3 DNA reads TGCGCCAGCAGCTTGGGTGACTTGACAGATACGCAGCATTTT.

This clonotype has more than one count but fewer than ten. The rearrangement links TRBV20-1 to TRBJ2-5; maybe TRBD2 (7 bases). V was pared by 3 bases and J by 5 bases, with 13 bases between. CDR1 and CDR2 from the germline V gene are DFQATT and SNEGSKA (reference sequence). This CDR3 comprises 13 residues. This CDR3 is CSARRGGPETQYF. The DNA of the CDR3 is TGCAGTGCTAGGAGGGGGGGCCCGGAGACCCAGTACTTC.

This clonotype was seen many times. V is TRBV6-1 and J is TRBJ1-1, with D possibly being TRBD1 (6 bases). V was clipped by 8 bases and J by 6 bases, with 19 bases between them. Germline V gene sequence: CDR1 MNHNS, CDR2 SASEGT. The length of the CDR3 is 14 residues. DNA for the CDR3: TGTGCCAGCCGCCTACCGGGACAATTACCTGAAGCTTTCTTT. Protein product: CASRLPGQLPEAFF.